Each of the 15 T cell receptor beta chains below was sequenced from the same sample in a study of blood T cells in healthy people across ages. Next came a second PCR, run for 7 to 11 cycles, which used a sample-barcoded 5' primer along with a J-beta primer mix. TCRdb re-called the 5' RACE reads with MiXCR, one entry per CDR3 protein. In the table there are 700,000 to 950,000 distinct CDR3 sequences, roughly 44% of which are singletons. The specimen was blood. The receptors come from a woman aged 55-70 years in good health.

The V gene is TRBV9, the J gene TRBJ2-5; D possibly matches TRBD1 or TRBD2 (6 bases each). The germline CDR1 and CDR2 sequences are SGDLS and YYNGEE. This CDR3 is built from 14 residues. V gave up 3 bases and J gave up 0 bases, with 9 bases separating them. In DNA form, the CDR3 reads TGTGCCAGCAGCGGCGGGACATACCAAGAGACCCAGTACTTC. It yields the protein CASSGGTYQETQYF.

V and J are TRBV27 and TRBJ2-1, with TRBD1 matching over 9 bases. After removal of 5 bases from V and 9 bases from J, the junction contained 11 bases not matched to a gene. The germline V gene has CDR1 MNHEY and CDR2 SMNVEV (reference sequence). CDR3 size: 15 residues. CDR3 sequence reads: CASSPQTGGVGEQFF. Here the CDR3 DNA reads TGTGCCAGCAGTCCCCAGACAGGGGGAGTGGGTGAGCAGTTCTTC.

The genes are TRBV6-2 or TRBV6-3 and TRBJ2-7; TRBD1 matches 7 bases. Germline CDR1 reads MNHEY; CDR2 reads SVGEGT. This CDR3 contains 15 residues. J lost 4 bases, V lost 5 bases, and 11 bases had no gene match. The CDR3 sequence: CASSLLEGTAYEQYF. CDR3 bases: TGTGCCAGCAGTCTACTAGAGGGGACAGCTTACGAGCAGTACTTC.

This chain joins TRBV7-9 and TRBJ2-1; D is uncertain. The CDR3 consists of 12 residues. V was clipped by 5 bases and J by 10 bases, with 12 bases between them. From germline, CDR1 is SEHNR and CDR2 FQNEAQ (reference sequence). CDR3: CASSNVDGEQFF. The CDR3 region has the DNA TGTGCCAGCAGCAACGTTGATGGGGAGCAGTTCTTC.

The chain couples TRBV4-3 to TRBJ2-4, with D perhaps assigned TRBD1 or TRBD2 (5 bases each). The CDR3 has 16 residues. Trimming removed 4 bases from V and 8 bases from J, with 21 bases in between. Germline V gene data show CDR1 as LGHNA and CDR2 as YSLEER. CDR3 in DNA: TGCGCCAGCAGCCGAGAAGCACCCCGGGGCTTGGACATTCAGTACTTC. Translating it yields CASSREAPRGLDIQYF.

The table lists this clonotype with a few counts. The chain has TRBV28 and TRBJ2-1; no firm D call. This CDR3 region has 11 residues. Trimming took 6 bases from V and 9 from J, leaving 9 bases between them. Germline-derived CDR1 and CDR2 are MDHEN and SYDVKM. The CDR3 reads CASSPYGEQFF. The DNA for the CDR3 is TGTGCCAGCAGCCCATACGGTGAGCAGTTCTTC.

The V call is TRBV2, the J call TRBJ1-2, with 11 bases that match TRBD1. V was clipped by 5 bases and J by 8 bases; unmatched bases: 10. Germline V lookup: CDR1 SNHLY, CDR2 FYNNEI. This CDR3 contains 15 residues. The CDR3 reads CASSPSGQGVSGYTF. CDR3 DNA sequence: TGTGCCAGCAGTCCCTCGGGACAGGGGGTCTCCGGCTACACCTTC.

This clonotype turned up a few times. CDR3 nucleotide sequence: TGTGCCAGCAGCTCGGCAGCGGGGGGGATGTACGAGCAGTACTTC. It codes for CASSSAAGGMYEQYF. This rearrangement joins TRBV7-2 to TRBJ2-7, with 10 bases aligning to TRBD2. Looked up from germline, CDR1 is SGHTA and CDR2 is FQGNSA. CDR3 size: 15 residues. With 4 bases clipped from V and 4 bases from J, the junction kept 7 bases outside the gene matches.

The CDR3 bases are TGTGCCAGCAGTGAAGTAGGGGATAATTCACCCCTCCACTTT. Translation: CASSEVGDNSPLHF. The chain recombines TRBV2 with TRBJ1-6; D possibly corresponds to TRBD1 (5 bases). V shed 1 base and J shed 5 bases, with 6 bases lying between them. The germline V gene has CDR1 SNHLY and CDR2 FYNNEI. The CDR3 spans 14 residues.

This clonotype occurred a few times. Being one base from a much bigger clone, this may be a read error. Written as DNA, the CDR3 is TGCAGTGCGCAGACTATAGTCAATGAGCAGTACTTC. This encodes CSAQTIVNEQYF. This chain joins TRBV20-1 and TRBJ2-7; a possible D gene is TRBD2 (5 bases). In germline, CDR1 is DFQATT, CDR2 SNEGSKA (reference sequence). This CDR3 has 12 amino acids. The V and J ends lost 6 bases and 7 bases respectively, with 16 bases between them.

This clonotype was seen a handful of times. The V call is TRBV2, the J call TRBJ2-7, with no clear D. The CDR3 sequence is 13 residues long. V was cut by 8 bases and J by 3 bases, with 14 bases left in between. In germline, CDR1 is SNHLY, CDR2 FYNNEI. CDR3 loop: CASETTPDYEQYF. The CDR3 nucleotides are TGTGCCAGCGAGACGACCCCCGACTACGAGCAGTACTTC. Using reference TRBV2 and TRBJ2-7 for the parts outside the CDR3, the full variable domain is EPEVTQTPSHQVTQMGQEVILRCVPISNHLYFYWYRQILGQKVEFLVSFYNNEISEKSEIFDDQFSVERPDGSNFTLKIRSTKLEDSAMYFCASETTPDYEQYFGPGTRLTVT.

The V gene is TRBV12-3 or TRBV12-4, the J gene TRBJ1-1, with D unresolved. The V and J ends lost 7 bases and 5 bases respectively, with 14 bases between them. The CDR3 has 13 amino acids. CDR3 sequence: CASTRNGVTEAFF. The CDR3 nucleotides are TGTGCCAGCACCCGAAACGGTGTGACTGAAGCTTTCTTT.

The V gene is TRBV3-1, the J gene TRBJ1-1; D gene uncertain. Germline values: CDR1 LGHDT, CDR2 YNNKEL (reference sequence). Trimming took 10 bases from V and 5 from J, leaving 17 bases between them. The length of the CDR3 is 13 residues. CDR3 residues: CATRDGRYTEAFF. The CDR3 DNA is TGTGCCACCCGAGATGGCCGCTATACTGAAGCTTTCTTT.

The chain carries TRBV28 and TRBJ1-2; TRBD1 might be the D (5 bases). Germline CDR1 reads MDHEN; CDR2 reads SYDVKM. CDR3 size: 14 residues. V was trimmed by 5 bases and J by 2 bases, leaving 12 bases between them. CDR3 protein: CASSAQGRNYGYTF. In DNA, the CDR3 is TGTGCCAGCAGTGCCCAGGGTCGCAACTATGGCTACACCTTC.

This chain connects TRBV6-6 to TRBJ2-1, with 12 positions matching TRBD2. The CDR3 sequence is 17 residues long. Germline trimming cut 0 bases from V and 7 bases from J; bases unmatched to any gene: 7. Germline V gene sequence: CDR1 MNHNY, CDR2 SVGAGI (reference sequence). CDR3 nucleotides: TGTGCCAGCAGTTACTCGACTTCCGGGACTAGCGGGAATGAGCAGTTCTTC. The encoded protein is CASSYSTSGTSGNEQFF.